The 16 T cell receptor beta chains below were found in one sample sequenced in a study of CD8 T cells in ankylosing spondylitis. Using its own MiXCR run on the 5' RACE reads, TCRdb lists one record per CDR3 protein. In the table there are 210,000 or so distinct CDR3 sequences, roughly 26% of which are singletons. The sample was blood, either unsorted or a sorted T cell fraction (not recorded which). The receptors were gathered from a male donor with ankylosing spondylitis or in good health (not recorded which).

The chain couples TRBV7-2 to TRBJ2-7; TRBD2 matches 8 bases. The CDR3 contains 13 residues. CDR1 and CDR2 (germline): SGHTA, FQGNSA. The ends lost 4 bases at V and 3 bases at J; junction bases unmatched: 2. The CDR3 protein is CASSSAGGYEQYF. CDR3 bases: TGTGCCAGCAGCTCCGCGGGAGGCTACGAGCAGTACTTC.

The V gene is TRBV24-1, the J gene TRBJ2-1; no clear D. The CDR3 has 17 amino acids. Trimming left V 3 bases short and J 0 bases short, with 14 bases between. Germline V lookup: CDR1 KGHDR, CDR2 SFDVKD. DNA for the CDR3: TGTGCCACCAGTGATCCCTTTAACAGTCGCTCCTACAATGAGCAGTTCTTC. Its protein product is CATSDPFNSRSYNEQFF.

This clonotype has at least ten counts. The chain recombines TRBV7-2 with TRBJ2-7, with 7 bases matching TRBD1. Trimming removed 4 bases from V and 2 bases from J; junction bases left unmatched: 5. From germline, CDR1 is SGHTA and CDR2 FQGNSA. The CDR3 is 14 amino acids. CDR3 protein: CASSSRQGTYEQYF. The CDR3 DNA reads as TGTGCCAGCAGCTCCCGACAGGGAACCTACGAGCAGTACTTC.

This clonotype came up a few times. CDR3 protein: CASSQGGQGAGKQFF. The CDR3, as DNA: TGCGCCAGCAGCCAAGGTGGACAGGGGGCTGGAAAGCAGTTCTTC. The chain carries TRBV4-1 and TRBJ2-1; 11 positions agree with TRBD1. CDR1 is MGHRA, CDR2 YSYEKL, per germline. The CDR3 sequence is 15 residues long. The junction had 7 bases not matched to a gene; V was cut back by 1 base and J by 11 bases.

In this sample, this clonotype turned up many times. This chain uses TRBV6-5 with TRBJ2-1, with a tentative D call TRBD2 (5 bases). The CDR3 has 13 residues. CDR1 and CDR2 from the germline V gene are MNHEY and SVGAGI. V dropped 8 bases and J dropped 3 bases, with 11 bases sitting between them. In DNA form, the CDR3 reads TGTGCCAGCGTTGCGGGTTTCTACAATGAGCAGTTCTTC. Translated, it gives CASVAGFYNEQFF.

V gene TRBV7-2 combines with J gene TRBJ2-1; D tentatively reads TRBD1 or TRBD2 (5 bases each). Looked up from germline, CDR1 is SGHTA and CDR2 is FQGNSA. The CDR3 loop spans 14 amino acids. V lost 7 bases and J 1 base, leaving 11 bases between the germline ends. The CDR3, as DNA: TGTGCCAGCAAAACGGGGCCTTCCTACAATGAGCAGTTCTTC. Residues: CASKTGPSYNEQFF.

The gene calls are TRBV9 and TRBJ2-5; no definite D call. V lost 0 bases to trimming and J lost 2 bases, with 8 bases between them. In germline, CDR1 is SGDLS, CDR2 YYNGEE. The CDR3 extends over 14 amino acids. CDR3 sequence reads: CASSVGSRQETQYF. CDR3 nucleotides: TGTGCCAGCAGCGTAGGGTCTAGACAAGAGACCCAGTACTTC.

This sequence joins TRBV12-3 or TRBV12-4 and TRBJ2-2; D might be TRBD1 (6 bases). The length of the CDR3 is 15 residues. With 6 bases removed from V and 4 bases from J, the gap between germline ends came to 15 bases. The CDR3 protein is CASRRGGGGTGELFF. Here the CDR3 DNA reads TGTGCCAGCAGAAGAGGGGGTGGTGGCACCGGGGAGCTGTTTTTT.

This clonotype was detected ten times or more. CDR3 sequence reads: CAISEGQGTLNTIYF. As DNA, the CDR3 is TGTGCCATCAGTGAAGGACAGGGGACGTTAAACACCATATATTTT. The chain uses TRBV10-3 and TRBJ1-3, with 9 bases that match TRBD1. CDR3 length: 15 residues. The germline V gene has CDR1 ENHRY and CDR2 SYGVKD. The junction had 6 bases not matched to a gene; V was cut back by 3 bases and J by 6 bases.

The chain employs TRBV20-1 and TRBJ2-1; TRBD2 agrees at 11 bases. The CDR3 is made up of 14 amino acids. The V gene's germline CDR1 is DFQATT and CDR2 SNEGSKA (reference sequence). Trimming took 1 base from V and 7 from J; bases not matched to a gene: 3. CDR3 coding DNA: TGCAGTGCTAGAGTAGTAGCGGGAGGGAATGAGCAGTTCTTC. Its protein is CSARVVAGGNEQFF.

The chain recombines TRBV7-2 with TRBJ2-3; no clear D. CDR3 length: 14 amino acids. The ends were cut back, 5 bases at V and 1 base at J, with 10 bases in the middle. Per the germline V gene, CDR1 is SGHTA and CDR2 is FQGNSA. CDR3 amino acids: CASSPSGRTDTQYF. CDR3 bases: TGTGCCAGCAGCCCCTCGGGCCGCACAGATACGCAGTATTTT. Full variable domain (rest looked up from reference TRBV7-2 and TRBJ2-3): GAGVSQSPSNKVTEKGKDVELRCDPISGHTALYWYRQSLGQGLEFLIYFQGNSAPDKSGLPSDRFSAERTGGSVSTLTIQRTQQEDSAVYLCASSPSGRTDTQYFGPGTRLTVL.

The CDR3 coding sequence is TGTGCCACCAGCTTACCAGGGTATAATTCACCCCTCCACTTT. This sequence encodes CATSLPGYNSPLHF. The rearrangement uses TRBV15 and TRBJ1-6; possible D gene TRBD1, 5 bases. This CDR3 contains 14 residues. The germline V and J ends were trimmed by 5 bases and 4 bases, with 9 bases remaining between them. The germline gives CDR1 LNHNV, CDR2 YYDKDF (reference sequence).

V and J are TRBV7-2 and TRBJ2-6; 12 bases are a match to TRBD1. The J segment lost 4 bases and the V segment lost 11 bases, leaving 9 bases of the junction unmatched. Germline values: CDR1 SGHTA, CDR2 FQGNSA. This CDR3 is 16 amino acids long. The CDR3 reads CACRDRGRLGANVLTF. CDR3 DNA: TGTGCCTGCCGGGACAGGGGGCGGTTGGGGGCCAACGTCCTGACTTTC.

This clonotype was detected ten times or more. The chain employs TRBV20-1 and TRBJ2-5; the match to TRBD2 covers 9 bases. Germline CDR1 and CDR2: DFQATT and SNEGSKA (reference sequence). The junction had 10 bases not matched to a gene; V was cut back by 3 bases and J by 5 bases. This CDR3 spans 15 amino acids. The CDR3 here is CSARSSGKRWETQYF. The CDR3 coding sequence is TGCAGTGCTAGGTCTAGCGGGAAACGGTGGGAGACCCAGTACTTC.

This clonotype occurred a few times. The rearrangement links TRBV15 to TRBJ2-7, with a weak D call TRBD1 (6 bases). Germline V gene data show CDR1 as LNHNV and CDR2 as YYDKDF (reference sequence). The V end was cut by 1 base, the J end by 0 bases, with 10 bases between. The length of the CDR3 is 15 residues. This CDR3 is CATSRGRDNSYEQYF. The DNA for the CDR3 is TGTGCCACCAGCAGAGGCCGGGACAACTCCTACGAGCAGTACTTC.

The chain employs TRBV20-1 and TRBJ2-3; 9 nucleotides align to TRBD1. CDR3 size: 12 residues. Trimming took 6 bases from V and 6 from J; bases not matched to a gene: 4. Germline CDR1 DFQATT, CDR2 SNEGSKA (reference sequence). This chain's CDR3 is CSAPDRGDTQYF. For the CDR3, the DNA is TGCAGTGCACCCGACAGGGGGGATACGCAGTATTTT.